These T cell receptor beta chains were read from a single sample in a study of long-term antiretroviral therapy in people with HIV. Clones were sequenced by immunoSEQ multiplex PCR, and TCRdb holds only the in-frame ones, with some missing. The sample has tens of thousands of clones; about 83% are singletons. This specimen was unsorted PBMCs, taken 4.7 to 5 years after starting antiretroviral therapy. The receptors were gathered from a man aged 35 to 55 with HIV. CDR3s include the opening cysteine and the closing phenylalanine or tryptophan. The D gene is left open where the match is weak. Part of the rows lack a size; the others show once, few, many or a class for expanded clones.

-,-,TRBV30,TRBJ2-1,CAWTVSASSYNEQFF,TGTGCCTGGACAGTTAGCGCGAGCTCCTACAATGAGCAGTTCTTC
TRBD1,-,TRBV6-4,TRBJ1-1,CASMGQEAFF,TGTGCCAGCATGGGACAGGAAGCTTTCTTT
-,-,TRBV19,TRBJ2-5,CASSPAGQAKRETQYF,TGTGCCAGTAGTCCCGCCGGACAAGCGAAGAGGGAGACCCAGTACTTC
-,-,TRBV5-1,TRBJ1-3,CASSPDARGNTIYF,TGCGCCAGCAGCCCTGACGCCCGGGGGAACACCATATATTTT
-,-,TRBV5-3,TRBJ2-5,CARNYYQTEPDDF,TGTGCCAGAAACTACTACCAGACCGAGCCGGATGACTTC
-,-,TRBV7-8,TRBJ1-1,CASSLGSSSWENTEAFF,TGTGCCAGCAGCTTAGGCTCATCCAGCTGGGAGAACACTGAAGCTTTCTTT
-,-,TRBV11-2,TRBJ2-3,CASSLTSTDTQYF,TGTGCCAGCAGCTTGACTAGCACAGATACGCAGTATTTT
-,-,TRBV19,TRBJ1-1,CASSEAYTRGKNTEAFF,TGTGCCAGTAGTGAAGCCTATACCCGGGGGAAGAACACTGAAGCTTTCTTT
TRBD1,-,TRBV5-1,TRBJ1-2,CASSLVMQGGNYGYTF,TGCGCCAGCAGCTTGGTGATGCAGGGGGGCAATTATGGCTACACCTTC
TRBD1,-,TRBV9,TRBJ1-1,CASSAHRGGTEAFF,TGTGCCAGCAGCGCCCACAGGGGTGGGACTGAAGCTTTCTTT
-,once,TRBV10-3,TRBJ1-3,CAISSQGSGNTIYF,TGTGCCATCAGCTCCCAGGGGTCCGGAAACACCATATATTTT